This is a list of T cell receptor beta chains from one sample in a study of cytomegalovirus exposure and HLA in healthy donors. Assay used: immunoSEQ multiplex PCR; TCRdb lists only in-frame clones, some missing. The table lists under 200,000 clones, about 82% of them singletons. Specimen: PBMCs. The receptors were sampled from a young woman in good health and CMV-seronegative. CDR3s include the opening cysteine and the closing phenylalanine or tryptophan. D genes are given only for firm matches. Size values are once, few and many counts, or a class for expanded clones, and some rows have none.

d_call clone_size j_call v_call cdr3_nt cdr3_aa
. few TRBJ1-5 TRBV2 TGTGCCAGCAGTGACAGTAATAGCAATCAGCCCCAGCATTTT CASSDSNSNQPQHF
. . TRBJ1-2 TRBV4-1 TGCGCCAGCAGTCATATCGGAGGGAACTATGGCTACACCTTC CASSHIGGNYGYTF
TRBD1 . TRBJ1-6 TRBV5-1 TGCGCCAGCAGCTCGGGACAGTTCTATAATTCACCCCTCCACTTT CASSSGQFYNSPLHF
. . TRBJ2-1 TRBV19 TGTGCCAGTAGTATAAGGGGTGCGGGACCCAAACAGAATGAGCAGTTCTTC CASSIRGAGPKQNEQFF
. . TRBJ2-1 TRBV30 TGTGCCTGGAGTGGGCCACAGGTAGATCATGAGCAGTTCTTC CAWSGPQVDHEQFF
TRBD1 . TRBJ2-7 TRBV28 TGTGCCAGCAGGGGACAGGGGGTATTTAATGGAGAGCAGTACTTC CASRGQGVFNGEQYF
. . TRBJ2-3 TRBV6-4 TGTGCCAGCAGTGAGTCCGGCGGGAGCACAGATACGCAGTATTTT CASSESGGSTDTQYF
TRBD1 few TRBJ1-2 TRBV18 TGTGCCAGCTCACCGGACAGGGTAAACGGCTACACCTTC CASSPDRVNGYTF
. . TRBJ1-5 TRBV19 TGTGCCAGTAGTATAGGGACAAGATATCAGCCCCAGCATTTT CASSIGTRYQPQHF
TRBD1 . TRBJ1-4 TRBV10-3 TGTGCCATCAGTGAGACCGGGACAGTTCGCGAAAAACTGTTTTTT CAISETGTVREKLFF
TRBD1 . TRBJ2-6 TRBV11-3 TGTGCCAGCAGCCCCGGGACAGGGCTCTCTGGGGCCAACGTCCTGACTTTC CASSPGTGLSGANVLTF
. . TRBJ1-1 TRBV5-6 TGTGCCAGCAGCTCCTACCCGCTTAACACTGAAGCTTTCTTT CASSSYPLNTEAFF
TRBD2 . TRBJ2-1 TRBV28 TGTGCCAGCAGTTTTGGGTATGGCATACGATCCCCACAAACTAGCGGGCTCGACAATGAGCAGTTCTTC CASSFGYGIRSPQTSGLDNEQFF
TRBD2 few TRBJ2-3 TRBV6-1 TGTGCCAGCAGTGAAGATAGCGGGAGCACAGATACGCAGTATTTT CASSEDSGSTDTQYF
. . TRBJ2-2 TRBV10-3 TGTGCCATCAGTGGCGGTCTTGATGGCGGGGAGCTGTTTTTT CAISGGLDGGELFF
TRBD2 . TRBJ2-3 TRBV15 TGTGCCACCAGCAGACTACTAGCGGGCTCAGGCACAGATACGCAGTATTTT CATSRLLAGSGTDTQYF
. . TRBJ1-1 TRBV2 TGTGCCAGCAGCCCGGGTAGGAGGGGATTGAACACTGAAGCTTTCTTT CASSPGRRGLNTEAFF
TRBD1 . TRBJ1-2 TRBV5-4 TGTGCCAGCAGCTTTGTGGGACAGAACTATGGCTACACCTTC CASSFVGQNYGYTF
. . TRBJ2-3 TRBV7-2 TGTGCCAGCAGCTTAGCTCCGGCAGATACGCAGTATTTT CASSLAPADTQYF
TRBD1 once TRBJ1-1 TRBV27 TGTGCCAGCAGTTTATTGGGACAGGGGTCTGAAGCTTTCTTT CASSLLGQGSEAFF
TRBD2 . TRBJ2-3 TRBV6-1 TGTGCCAGCAGTGACCCGCAGCGGGGGGAAGATACGCAGTATTTT CASSDPQRGEDTQYF
. few TRBJ2-7 TRBV30 TGTGCCTGGAGTGTAGTGGGGGGTGTCTACGAGCAGTACTTC CAWSVVGGVYEQYF
TRBD1 few TRBJ2-5 TRBV10-1 TGCGCCAGCAGTGAGTCGGACAGGGTGGCAAAAGAGACCCAGTACTTC CASSESDRVAKETQYF
. . TRBJ1-3 TRBV4-1 TGCGCCAGCAGCCAAGATATGACAACTGGAAACACCATATATTTT CASSQDMTTGNTIYF
. . TRBJ2-7 TRBV28 TGTGCCAGCAGTCTCACTCTACCCCCCTACGAGCAGTACTTC CASSLTLPPYEQYF
. . TRBJ1-5 TRBV28 TGTGCCAGCAGTTCTCTCGGGGGAGGTTATAGCAATCAGCCCCAGCATTTT CASSSLGGGYSNQPQHF